A single sample gave rise to the 25 T cell receptor beta chains below, sequenced in a study of blood T cell repertoires in COVID-19. TCRdb's table, derived via immunoSEQ multiplex PCR, lists solely in-frame clones and lacks some. This sample yields under 250,000 clones, of which around 86% are seen a single time; about 6% belongs to the top ten. Source material: peripheral blood. The receptor set was obtained from a woman older than 75 with COVID-19, enrolled during active disease.

CDR3 nucleotide sequence: TGTGCCAGCAGCTTTTACGGGGGGGAGGATACGCAGTATTTT. This translates into CASSFYGGEDTQYF. The rearrangement uses TRBV7-2 and TRBJ2-3, with 8 bases that match TRBD2. The V segment lost 3 bases and the J segment 6 bases; nucleotides outside the gene matches: 5. The germline V gene has CDR1 SGHTA and CDR2 FQGNSA. This CDR3 has 14 amino acids.

The chain carries TRBV16 and TRBJ2-2; a possible D gene is TRBD2 (6 bases). V lost 1 base, J lost 5 bases, and 8 bases lay in between. CDR1 is KGHSY and CDR2 is FQNENV in the germline V gene. CDR3 length equals 14 residues. CDR3 amino acids: CASSQLGGTGELFF. CDR3 DNA: TGTGCCAGCAGCCAATTGGGAGGAACCGGGGAGCTGTTTTTT.

This chain links TRBV24-1 with TRBJ1-2, with D possibly being TRBD1 (5 bases). The CDR3 runs to 14 residues. V gave up 2 bases and J gave up 4 bases, with 10 bases separating them. Germline V lookup: CDR1 KGHDR, CDR2 SFDVKD. The CDR3 DNA is TGTGCCACCAGTGATTCTAGGACATTCTATGGCTACACCTTC. The encoded protein is CATSDSRTFYGYTF.

This clone has just a few counts. The chain has TRBV30 and TRBJ1-1; TRBD1 matches 9 bases. CDR1 is GTSNPN and CDR2 is SVGIG in the germline V gene (reference sequence). This CDR3 is 13 amino acids long. V lost 5 bases, J lost 4 bases, and 5 bases stayed unmatched. Here the CDR3 reads CAWGTGGVTEAFF. The CDR3, as DNA: TGTGCCTGGGGTACAGGGGGCGTCACTGAAGCTTTCTTT. The full variable domain, rest sourced from reference TRBV30 and TRBJ1-1, is SQTIHQWPATLVQPVGSPLSLECTVEGTSNPNLYWYRQAAGRGLQLLFYSVGIGQISSEVPQNLSASRPQDRQFILSSKKLLLSDSGFYLCAWGTGGVTEAFFGQGTRLTVV.

The chain uses TRBV18 and TRBJ2-1; 9 nucleotides align to TRBD1. The CDR3 is 15 amino acids. After removal of 6 bases from V and 6 bases from J, the junction contained 9 bases not matched to a gene. From germline, CDR1 is KGHSH and CDR2 LQKENI. The CDR3 sequence: CASSQETGGRNEQFF. In nucleotides, the CDR3 is TGTGCCAGCTCTCAAGAGACAGGGGGTCGCAATGAGCAGTTCTTC.

This chain joins TRBV7-7 and TRBJ2-2; D gene ambiguous. The CDR3 sequence is 13 residues long. The ends were cut back, 1 base at V and 8 bases at J, with 8 bases in the middle. CDR1 and CDR2 (germline): SSHAT, FNYEAQ (reference sequence). CDR3 nucleotides: TGTGCCAGCAGCTTAGTGGTACAGGGGGAGCTGTTTTTT. Protein product: CASSLVVQGELFF.

This chain joins TRBV7-2 and TRBJ2-2, with D perhaps TRBD2 (5 bases). The CDR3 runs 15 residues. Germline V gene sequence: CDR1 SGHTA, CDR2 FQGNSA. Trimming took off 4 bases at V and 5 bases at J, with 14 bases between the two ends. The CDR3 loop reads CASSSRVSGTGELFF. DNA for the CDR3: TGTGCCAGCAGCTCGCGGGTCTCAGGAACCGGGGAGCTGTTTTTT. The full variable domain, its missing parts supplied by reference TRBV7-2 and TRBJ2-2, is GAGVSQSPSNKVTEKGKDVELRCDPISGHTALYWYRQSLGQGLEFLIYFQGNSAPDKSGLPSDRFSAERTGGSVSTLTIQRTQQEDSAVYLCASSSRVSGTGELFFGEGSRLTVL.

The genes are TRBV5-1 and TRBJ2-1; no clear D gene. Looked up from germline, CDR1 is SGHRS and CDR2 is YFSETQ. CDR3 size: 15 residues. Trimming stripped 3 bases from V and 2 bases from J, with 12 bases between. DNA for the CDR3: TGCGCCAGCAGCTCCGTGGCGGTGACCTACAATGAGCAGTTCTTC. Protein product: CASSSVAVTYNEQFF.

The chain combines TRBV7-2 with TRBJ1-1; D gene uncertain. The CDR3 has 14 amino acids. Per germline, CDR1 SGHTA and CDR2 FQGNSA. Trimming left V 2 bases short and J 0 bases short, with 7 bases between. The CDR3 DNA is TGTGCCAGCAGCTTACGTAGAATGAACACTGAAGCTTTCTTT. The encoded protein is CASSLRRMNTEAFF.

The chain has TRBV5-1 and TRBJ1-4; maybe TRBD1 (5 bases). V lost 7 bases to trimming and J lost 0 bases, with 13 bases between them. The CDR3 totals 15 residues. CDR1 is SGHRS, CDR2 YFSETQ, per germline. CDR3 sequence reads: CASGANPATNEKLFF. The CDR3 nucleotides read TGCGCCAGCGGGGCTAACCCTGCAACTAATGAAAAACTGTTTTTT.

J is TRBJ1-2 and V is TRBV28; D is perhaps TRBD1 (6 bases). This CDR3 has 14 amino acids. Germline V gene sequence: CDR1 MDHEN, CDR2 SYDVKM. The V and J ends lost 6 bases and 2 bases respectively, with 13 bases between them. This chain's CDR3 is CASRPITGNYGYTF. The DNA for the CDR3 is TGTGCCAGCAGACCGATAACAGGGAACTATGGCTACACCTTC.

Remarks on this clone: The same CDR3 also results from other DNA sequences found in this sample. This chain connects TRBV19 to TRBJ1-1, with a possible D match to TRBD1 (5 bases). The CDR3 totals 14 residues. Germline-derived CDR1 and CDR2 are LNHDA and SQIVND (reference sequence). Trimming cost V 1 base and J 2 bases, with 8 bases left between them. CDR3 sequence reads: CASSIGQGNTEAFF. The CDR3 DNA sequence: TGTGCCAGTAGTATAGGCCAGGGCAACACTGAAGCTTTCTTT.

This clone was seen more than once but under ten times. This sequence joins TRBV6-5 and TRBJ1-1; D is unclear. Germline CDR1 and CDR2: MNHEY and SVGAGI. The CDR3 sequence is 14 residues long. Trimming shortened V by 8 bases and J by 4 bases, and 17 bases separated the two germline ends. Here the CDR3 reads CASSRRAESTEAFF. The CDR3 nucleotides are TGTGCCAGCTCCAGGAGGGCGGAGAGCACTGAAGCTTTCTTT.

The chain couples TRBV19 to TRBJ1-2; possibly TRBD1 for D (5 bases). CDR1 and CDR2 from the germline V gene are LNHDA and SQIVND (reference sequence). The CDR3 is 15 amino acids. With 10 bases removed from V and 4 bases from J, the gap between germline ends came to 22 bases. The CDR3 nucleotides are TGTGCCAAGCGGGGCGTCCCCTTGTTTTTCTATGGCTACACCTTC. The encoded protein is CAKRGVPLFFYGYTF.

This chain links TRBV2 with TRBJ2-7; 8 bases agree with TRBD1. CDR1 is SNHLY, CDR2 FYNNEI, per germline. CDR3 size: 13 residues. Germline trimming cut 6 bases from V and 4 bases from J; bases unmatched to any gene: 5. In DNA, the CDR3 is TGTGCCAGCAGGAGGGACAGGCAGTACGAGCAGTACGTC. Amino acid sequence: CASRRDRQYEQYV.

The V call is TRBV5-1, the J call TRBJ2-7; 8 bases map to TRBD2. With 1 base clipped from V and 7 bases from J, the junction kept 13 bases outside the gene matches. Germline V gene data show CDR1 as SGHRS and CDR2 as YFSETQ. The CDR3 is made up of 16 amino acids. The CDR3 sequence: CASSLRRLAPGVEQYF. DNA of the CDR3: TGCGCCAGCAGCTTGAGGCGACTAGCGCCAGGCGTTGAGCAGTACTTC.

The gene calls are TRBV28 and TRBJ2-5; D possibly corresponds to TRBD1 (6 bases). The CDR3 is 15 residues long. CDR1 MDHEN and CDR2 SYDVKM come from the germline V gene. V gave up 5 bases and J gave up 2 bases, with 15 bases separating them. The CDR3 is CASSDRDTTQETQYF. The CDR3 nucleotides are TGTGCCAGCAGTGACCGGGACACAACTCAAGAGACCCAGTACTTC.

The J gene is TRBJ2-7, the V gene TRBV6-4, with a weak D call TRBD1 (6 bases). The CDR3 consists of 14 residues. Germline CDR1 reads MRHNA; CDR2 reads SNTAGT. V was shortened by 6 bases and J by 1 base, with 13 bases between the two germline ends. The CDR3 nucleotides are TGTGCCAGCAGGAGGACAGACCATTCCTACGAGCAGTACGTC. This translates into CASRRTDHSYEQYV.

The chain joins TRBV6-5 to TRBJ2-5; D remains ambiguous. The ends were cut back, 0 bases at V and 9 bases at J, with 17 bases in the middle. Germline V gene sequence: CDR1 MNHEY, CDR2 SVGAGI. The CDR3 length is 15 residues. CDR3 protein: CASSYSATSTHPQYF. The CDR3 nucleotides read TGTGCCAGCAGTTACTCGGCGACATCGACCCATCCCCAGTACTTC.

This clone has only a few counts. The J gene is TRBJ1-1, the V gene TRBV6-1; 7 bases line up with TRBD1. CDR1 and CDR2 (germline): MNHNS, SASEGT. The CDR3 is 15 amino acids. V lost 1 base, J lost 4 bases, and 6 bases stayed unmatched. The CDR3 reads CASSEDEGASTEAFF. The DNA for the CDR3 is TGTGCCAGCAGTGAAGATGAGGGGGCATCCACTGAAGCTTTCTTT.

The CDR3 region is CASSRLGATNEKLFF. CDR3 nucleotide sequence: TGTGCCAGCAGCCGCCTGGGAGCTACTAATGAAAAACTGTTTTTT. J is TRBJ1-4 and V is TRBV13; D is unresolved. Germline CDR1 and CDR2: PRHDT and FYEKMQ (reference sequence). The CDR3 runs 15 residues. The V end lost 5 bases, the J end lost 2 bases, and 12 bases lay between the germline ends. Variable domain in full (rest from reference TRBV13 and TRBJ1-4): AAGVIQSPRHLIKEKRETATLKCYPIPRHDTVYWYQQGPGQDPQFLISFYEKMQSDKGSIPDRFSAQQFSDYHSELNMSSLELGDSALYFCASSRLGATNEKLFFGSGTQLSVL.

The J gene is TRBJ2-3, the V gene TRBV9, with TRBD2 identical over 8 bases. Germline CDR1 reads SGDLS; CDR2 reads YYNGEE. J lost 3 bases, V lost 0 bases, and 6 bases had no gene match. This CDR3 region has 16 residues. In DNA form, the CDR3 reads TGTGCCAGCAGCGTAGTTACGGGGGGGCCGACAGATACGCAGTATTTT. As protein: CASSVVTGGPTDTQYF.

V is TRBV29-1 and J is TRBJ2-1; D is perhaps TRBD2 (5 bases). V dropped 6 bases and J dropped 5 bases, with 14 bases sitting between them. Germline V gives CDR1 SQVTM, CDR2 ANQGSEA. This CDR3 has 13 residues. The DNA for the CDR3 is TGCAGCGTCATCGGGGAGTCTCACAATGAGCAGTTCTTC. It translates to CSVIGESHNEQFF.

This clone came up once. The J gene is TRBJ2-3, the V gene TRBV7-9; TRBD2 matches 12 bases. CDR3 length: 16 amino acids. V trimming: 0 bases; J trimming: 6 bases; junction bases outside the gene matches: 4. The germline CDR1 and CDR2 sequences are SEHNR and FQNEAQ (reference sequence). The CDR3 spells CASSLAGLAGMDTQYF. CDR3 nucleotides: TGTGCCAGCAGCTTAGCAGGACTAGCGGGGATGGATACGCAGTATTTT.

V usage is TRBV18 and J usage is TRBJ2-5, with D unclear. The CDR3 has 13 residues. The germline gives CDR1 KGHSH, CDR2 LQKENI. V lost 0 bases and J 4 bases, leaving 6 bases between the germline ends. The CDR3 DNA follows: TGTGCCAGCTCACCACCTAACAGAGAGACCCAGTACTTC. Translating gives CASSPPNRETQYF. The full variable domain, in which reference TRBV18 and TRBJ2-5 provide the parts outside the CDR3, is NAGVMQNPRHLVRRRGQEARLRCSPMKGHSHVYWYRQLPEEGLKFMVYLQKENIIDESGMPKERFSAEFPKEGPSILRIQQVVRGDSAAYFCASSPPNRETQYFGPGTRLLVL.